These T cell receptor beta chains were read from a single sample in a study of blood T cell repertoires in COVID-19. Some clones are missing from TCRdb's copy, which holds only in-frame ones; the method was immunoSEQ multiplex PCR. In the table there are some 130,000 clones, roughly 85% of which are singletons. The sample comprised PBMCs or T cells enriched from blood (not recorded which). Receptors were obtained from a man in his fifties who had recovered from COVID-19. CDR3s include the opening cysteine and the closing phenylalanine or tryptophan. A D gene is named only where the DNA matches it firmly. Clone size is shown for a subset of rows, as once, few, many or a class of expanded clone.

TRBJ1-2 | TRBD1 | TRBV3-1/TRBV3-2 | few | CASSQDLGRGRNYGYTF | TGTGCCAGCAGCCAAGATCTTGGCAGGGGGCGCAACTATGGCTACACCTTC
TRBJ1-2 | . | TRBV15 | once | CATSRDFYSYGYTF | TGTGCCACCAGCAGAGATTTTTATTCCTATGGCTACACCTTC
TRBJ2-7 | . | TRBV4-1 | . | CASSTRDMADFSSYEQYF | TGCGCCAGCAGCACCCGGGACATGGCAGATTTCAGCTCCTACGAGCAGTACTTC
TRBJ2-1 | TRBD2 | TRBV5-1 | . | CASSWPGLAGGRNEQFF | TGCGCCAGCAGCTGGCCGGGACTAGCGGGGGGGCGTAATGAGCAGTTCTTC
TRBJ2-1 | . | TRBV19 | once | CASSPRRDAQFF | TGTGCCAGTAGTCCCCGGCGGGATGCCCAGTTCTTC
TRBJ2-3 | . | TRBV7-3 | . | CASSSTRTDTQYF | TGTGCCAGCAGCAGCACCCGCACAGATACGCAGTATTTT
TRBJ1-5 | TRBD1 | TRBV4-1 | . | CASSHRKGGQGLINQPQHF | TGCGCCAGCAGCCACCGCAAAGGGGGACAGGGACTAATCAATCAGCCCCAGCATTTT
TRBJ1-6 | TRBD1 | TRBV18 | . | CASQDRANSPLHF | TGTGCCAGCCAGGACAGGGCAAATTCACCCCTCCACTTT
TRBJ2-5 | TRBD1 | TRBV7-9 | . | CASSLTGTGGQETQYF | TGTGCCAGCAGCTTAACCGGGACAGGGGGCCAAGAGACCCAGTACTTC
TRBJ2-1 | . | TRBV5-6 | . | CASSRSVGTFNNEQFF | TGTGCCAGCAGTAGGTCTGTTGGGACATTCAACAATGAGCAGTTCTTC
TRBJ2-5 | TRBD2 | TRBV9 | . | CASSAPGLAGGSGETQYF | TGTGCCAGCAGCGCCCCGGGACTAGCGGGAGGATCTGGTGAGACCCAGTACTTC
TRBJ1-1 | . | TRBV10-3 | . | CAISDGQLNTEAFF | TGTGCCATCAGTGATGGACAGTTGAACACTGAAGCTTTCTTT
TRBJ1-2 | TRBD1 | TRBV30 | few | CAWSVGGTGYGYTF | TGTGCCTGGAGTGTAGGTGGGACAGGCTATGGCTACACCTTC
TRBJ1-2 | . | TRBV11-2 | . | CASSLGRSHLAGYTF | TGTGCCAGCAGCTTAGGCCGATCCCATTTAGCTGGCTACACCTTC
TRBJ2-6 | . | TRBV4-1 | . | CASSQSYSGANVLTF | TGCGCCAGCAGCCAAAGCTACTCTGGGGCCAACGTCCTGACTTTC
TRBJ1-1 | TRBD1 | TRBV5-1 | . | CASEGTGMNTEAFF | TGCGCCAGCGAGGGGACAGGGATGAACACTGAAGCTTTCTTT
TRBJ1-5 | . | TRBV6-5 | . | CASSYSRAGGHQPQHF | TGTGCCAGCAGTTACTCGAGGGCCGGGGGGCATCAGCCCCAGCATTTT
TRBJ2-2 | . | TRBV5-8 | . | CASSSTRFTGELFF | TGTGCCAGCAGCAGTACACGATTCACCGGGGAGCTGTTTTTT
TRBJ2-2 | . | TRBV7-9 | few | CASSPGFTGELFF | TGTGCCAGCAGCCCAGGGTTCACCGGGGAGCTGTTTTTT
TRBJ2-1 | TRBD2 | TRBV7-3 | . | CASSLGAGKVDEQFF | TGTGCCAGCAGCTTAGGAGCGGGAAAGGTGGATGAGCAGTTCTTC
TRBJ1-2 | TRBD1 | TRBV6-5 | . | CASTNPYRGAGYTF | TGTGCCAGTACAAATCCCTACAGGGGTGCTGGCTACACCTTC
TRBJ1-2 | TRBD1 | TRBV6-2/TRBV6-3 | . | CASSRGQGANYGYTF | TGTGCCAGCAGCCGCGGACAGGGGGCGAACTATGGCTACACCTTC
TRBJ1-6 | . | TRBV5-8 | . | CASSLPYLRNSPLHF | TGTGCCAGCAGCTTGCCCTACCTACGAAATTCACCCCTCCACTTT
TRBJ1-4 | TRBD1 | TRBV28 | once | CASSLKSQGAEKLFF | TGTGCCAGCAGTTTAAAGTCACAGGGGGCTGAAAAACTGTTTTTT
TRBJ2-7 | . | TRBV7-6 | . | CASSLGRSYEQYF | TGTGCCAGCAGCTTAGGTAGATCCTACGAGCAGTACTTC
TRBJ1-2 | TRBD1 | TRBV25-1 | . | CASSELPGTGEWNGYTF | TGTGCCAGCAGTGAATTGCCCGGGACAGGGGAATGGAATGGCTACACCTTC
TRBJ1-2 | TRBD1 | TRBV7-2 | . | CASSSTGGGYGYTF | TGTGCCAGCAGCTCGACAGGGGGGGGCTATGGCTACACCTTC
TRBJ1-3 | . | TRBV28 | . | CASSLGGAGNTIYF | TGTGCCAGCAGCCTTGGAGGGGCTGGAAACACCATATATTTT
TRBJ1-5 | . | TRBV18 | few | CASSPYSNQPQHF | TGTGCCAGCTCACCGTATAGCAATCAGCCCCAGCATTTT
TRBJ1-6 | TRBD1 | TRBV7-3 | . | CASSSVGTGYNSPLHF | TGTGCCAGCAGCTCCGTCGGGACAGGGTATAATTCACCCCTCCACTTT
TRBJ2-4 | TRBD1 | TRBV28 | . | CASMDRLAKNIQYF | TGTGCCAGCATGGACAGGCTAGCCAAAAACATTCAGTACTTC
TRBJ1-2 | TRBD1 | TRBV2 | . | CASSVADRASGYTF | TGTGCCAGCAGTGTTGCGGACAGGGCCTCTGGCTACACCTTC
TRBJ2-1 | TRBD2 | TRBV2 | once | CAGNTGLAGGLKQFF | TGTGCCGGAAACACGGGGCTAGCGGGAGGGCTAAAGCAGTTCTTC
TRBJ2-1 | TRBD2 | TRBV11-3 | . | CASSFGTSLNEQFF | TGTGCCAGCAGCTTCGGGACTAGCTTGAATGAGCAGTTCTTC
TRBJ1-2 | TRBD1 | TRBV19 | . | CASSTIQGEYGYTF | TGTGCCAGTAGTACCATACAGGGGGAGTATGGCTACACCTTC
TRBJ1-6 | . | TRBV2 | . | CASGLGGGGSPLHF | TGTGCCAGCGGACTCGGGGGAGGTGGTTCACCCCTCCACTTT
TRBJ1-2 | TRBD1 | TRBV2 | . | CASRHRGLHYGYTF | TGTGCCAGCAGGCACAGGGGGCTCCACTATGGCTACACCTTC
TRBJ1-2 | . | TRBV5-1 | . | CASSLGEYIYGYTF | TGCGCCAGCAGCTTGGGGGAGTATATCTATGGCTACACCTTC
TRBJ1-4 | . | TRBV25-1 | . | CASTPGDGSNEKLFF | TGTGCCAGCACCCCCGGAGACGGTTCTAATGAAAAACTGTTTTTT
TRBJ1-1 | . | TRBV6-5 | once | CASSTVLNTEAFF | TGTGCCAGCAGTACGGTATTGAACACTGAAGCTTTCTTT
TRBJ1-6 | TRBD1 | TRBV5-4 | . | CASSSRDRGNNSPLHF | TGTGCCAGCAGCTCCCGGGACAGGGGGAATAATTCACCCCTCCACTTT
TRBJ2-1 | TRBD2 | TRBV25-1 | few | CASSGAGWTYNEQFF | TGTGCCAGCAGTGGAGCGGGGTGGACCTACAATGAGCAGTTCTTC
TRBJ1-4 | . | TRBV7-2 | . | CASSPEPPGGVKEKLFF | TGTGCCAGCAGCCCAGAACCCCCCGGAGGGGTTAAGGAAAAACTGTTTTTT
TRBJ2-1 | . | TRBV6-2/TRBV6-3 | . | CASSSIAVYNEQFF | TGTGCCAGCAGCTCAATAGCAGTTTACAATGAGCAGTTCTTC
TRBJ1-2 | . | TRBV7-2 | . | CASSSPGHRINYGYTF | TGTGCCAGCAGCTCACCGGGACACCGTATTAACTATGGCTACACCTTC
TRBJ1-1 | . | TRBV11-2 | . | CASSYPLQAAFF | TGTGCCAGCAGCTATCCCCTCCAGGCGGCTTTCTTT
TRBJ1-2 | TRBD1 | TRBV7-9 | . | CASSGGAKGAFYGYTF | TGTGCCAGCAGCGGAGGAGCTAAGGGGGCTTTCTATGGCTACACCTTC
TRBJ2-3 | TRBD2 | TRBV5-1 | . | CASRIQSGGTDTQYF | TGCGCCAGCAGAATACAAAGCGGGGGCACAGATACGCAGTATTTT
TRBJ1-2 | TRBD1 | TRBV7-2 | . | CASSLEAGGGFYGYTF | TGTGCCAGCAGCTTAGAGGCAGGGGGCGGATTTTATGGCTACACCTTC
TRBJ1-2 | TRBD1 | TRBV5-5 | . | CASSSVTGGGGTF | TGTGCCAGCAGCTCAGTGACAGGGGGCGGTGGCACCTTC